This TCR beta chain comes out of a study of shared clonotypes between healthy human individuals. The germline V gene has CDR1 SEHNR and CDR2 FQNEAQ (reference sequence). Trimming shortened V by 5 bases and J by 0 bases, and 11 bases separated the two germline ends. The CDR3 covers 14 residues. Clones were read by immunoSEQ multiplex PCR, and TCRdb kept only the in-frame ones, dropping some. Of roughly 660,000 clones listed, 80% to 95% are singletons. V and J are TRBV7-9 and TRBJ2-7, with no clear D. This clonotype originated in a man younger than 30 in good health. Some clones in this sample may be carry-over from other donors' samples. The specimen was memory CD8+ T cells from PBMCs. Subset meaning: CD45RO+ cells pooled with CCR7-negative TemRA cells. CDR3 protein: CASSPTHTSYEQYF. The CDR3 DNA sequence: TGTGCCAGCAGCCCGACCCACACCTCCTACGAGCAGTACTTC.